One TCR beta chain is described in this entry. The germline CDR1 and CDR2 sequences are ENHRY and SYGVKD. J gave up 9 bases and V 4 bases, and 15 bases lay outside the gene matches. The CDR3 sequence is 16 residues long. TCRdb keeps only in-frame clones here, not all; method: immunoSEQ multiplex PCR. This table has under 200,000 clones, around 87% appearing once. These data belong to a study of blood T cell repertoires in COVID-19. Turning to the study itself: Nucleic acid was either cDNA or gDNA, and it came from T cells, B-cell-depleted T cells, or PBMCs.

Sequencing was carried out using peripheral blood. The chain links TRBV10-3 to TRBJ1-2, with 9 positions matching TRBD1. This sequence was found in a man aged 40-55 years with active or convalescent COVID-19. CDR3 in amino acids: CAISGILTGTGLSYTF. CDR3 DNA sequence: TGTGCCATCAGTGGAATTTTAACCGGGACAGGGCTTAGCTACACCTTC.